The TCR beta chain described here comes from a study of radiation and T cells in renal cell carcinoma (dated by TCRdb to the early 2020s). For context, the study as a whole: Samples came from a clinical trial, in which primary renal cell carcinomas received 15 Gy stereotactic body radiation therapy followed by nephrectomy 4 weeks later. In the roughly 49 samples combined, some 4,000,000 unique CDR3 nucleotide sequences were found, encoding 2,658,974 unique CDR3 amino acid sequences. In total, some 50 samples underwent TCR beta sequencing: some 25 tumors plus 27 peripheral blood samples.

In the paper's terms, the time point label means: baseline pretreatment blood. The treatment or condition label here, explained by the study, means: 15 Gy SBRT to primary tumor, nephrectomy 4 weeks later. To follow tumor-enriched clonotypes, serial peripheral blood was collected from radiation-treated patients at baseline and at 2 weeks and 4 weeks after SBRT. All patients had renal cell carcinoma with clear cell pathology. Genomic DNA for TCR sequencing was prepared using the QIAamp DNA Blood Mini Kit (Qiagen). The analyses included just those samples that passed every quality control check. Paper-wide results and their limitations: Changes in the blood repertoire were not tracked past 4 weeks after treatment. In blood, the top tumor clonotypes increased between baseline and 2 weeks post-radiation and then shrank by 4 weeks, which suggests that tumor-resident clones expanded only transiently. With a single-armed trial design, the study had no way to address how radiation dose or scheduling affects the TCR repertoire. Because pretreatment tumor biopsies were not available, the baseline intratumoral presence of clonotypes could not be determined.

As regards this clone: What antigen it recognizes has not been identified. No quality values exist for individual bases; no much larger clone is one base distant.

TCR beta libraries were generated from genomic DNA with the immunoSEQ kit, following the manufacturer's recommendations. Library preparation used a first multiplex PCR with proprietary primers, then a second PCR adding unique barcodes, with bead cleanups after each round. Each sample batch included a kit-provided positive control reaction and a negative control reaction. The final libraries underwent checking on an Agilent 4200 TapeStation D1000 ScreenTape, volumetric pooling, and quantification by qPCR. An Illumina NextSeq500 fitted with a MidOutput 150-cycle cartridge performed the sequencing, running 156 Read1 cycles and 15 Index1 cycles with the kit's custom primers. The pooled library was loaded at approximately 0.97 pM with roughly 20% PhiX control spiked in. Per the original workflow: Vendor-processed data were analyzed in R, with a clonotype defined as all T cells sharing the same CDR3 nucleotide sequence. For clone abundance analyses, frequencies were normalized to the 10,000 most abundant clones in each sample. Public T cell clones, averaging fewer than five per sample, were removed before analysis. An abundance difference of at least 32-fold between compartments was the criterion for calling clonotypes tumor-enriched or baseline blood-enriched. A beta-binomial differential abundance model was used to identify clonotypes that expanded or contracted between blood time points. Similarity between tumor and blood repertoires was quantified using the Baroni-Urbani and Buser coefficient, and groups were compared with two-tailed Wilcoxon tests in R. The immuneACCESS repertoire file appears here via TCRdb, limited to in-frame rearrangements. These files lack a portion of the clones; in checked studies, under half of the deficit traces to unresolved V genes, and the cause of the others is not known. V and J calls and clone size are those listed in that table; D and trimming were worked out from the DNA. For this sample the table gives around 94,000 clones, of which 86% were detected only once. The top ten clones comprise approximately 7.9% of the sample.

Based on the germline V gene, the CDR1 and CDR2 sequences are LGHNT and FRNRAP. The CDR3 runs 13 residues from the cysteine to the phenylalanine. Only CDR3 DNA remains: 39 bases, in frame from the first base. V lost 7 bases and J lost 9 bases; the stretch between them is 16 bases long. This material consisted of blood, taken from a patient whose treatment included radiotherapy and nephrectomy. The chain uses TRBV12-5 and TRBJ2-1, and possibly TRBD2, on 6 matching bases. The clonotype was recovered from a man between 50 and 59 years old with renal cell carcinoma. The CDR3 reads as follows: CASAYGGAGEQFF. The DNA sequence reads TGTGCTAGTGCATATGGCGGGGCGGGTGAGCAGTTCTTC.